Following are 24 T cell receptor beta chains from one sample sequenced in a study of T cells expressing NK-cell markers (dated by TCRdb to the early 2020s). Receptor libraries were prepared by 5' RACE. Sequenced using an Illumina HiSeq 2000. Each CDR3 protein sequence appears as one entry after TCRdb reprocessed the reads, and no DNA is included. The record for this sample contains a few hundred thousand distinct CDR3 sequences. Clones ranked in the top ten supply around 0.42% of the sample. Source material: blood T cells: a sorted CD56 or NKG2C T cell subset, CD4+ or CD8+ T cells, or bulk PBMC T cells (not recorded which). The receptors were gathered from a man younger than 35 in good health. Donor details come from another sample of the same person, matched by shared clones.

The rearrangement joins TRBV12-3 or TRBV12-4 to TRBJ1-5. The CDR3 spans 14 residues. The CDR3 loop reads CASSFGVSNQPQHF.

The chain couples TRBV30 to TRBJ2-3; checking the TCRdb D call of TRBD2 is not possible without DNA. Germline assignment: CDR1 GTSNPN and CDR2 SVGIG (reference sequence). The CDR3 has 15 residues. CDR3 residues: CAFGGGLASTDTQYF.

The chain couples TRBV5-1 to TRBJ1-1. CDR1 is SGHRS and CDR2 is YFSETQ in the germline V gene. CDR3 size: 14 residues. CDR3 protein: CASSRIASDTEAFF.

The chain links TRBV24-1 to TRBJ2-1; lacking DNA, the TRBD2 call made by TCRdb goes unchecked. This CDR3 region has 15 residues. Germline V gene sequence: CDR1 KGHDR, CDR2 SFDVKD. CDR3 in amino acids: CATSGPAGEGDEQFF.

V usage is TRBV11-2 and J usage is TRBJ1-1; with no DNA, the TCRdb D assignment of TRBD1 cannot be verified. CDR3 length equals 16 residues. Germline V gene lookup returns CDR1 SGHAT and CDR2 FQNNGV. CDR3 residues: CASSLTDRWPNTEAFF.

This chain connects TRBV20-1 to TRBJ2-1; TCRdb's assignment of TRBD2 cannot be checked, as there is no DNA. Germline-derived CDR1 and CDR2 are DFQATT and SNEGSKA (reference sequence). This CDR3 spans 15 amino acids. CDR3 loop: CSAHISGGAYNEQFF.

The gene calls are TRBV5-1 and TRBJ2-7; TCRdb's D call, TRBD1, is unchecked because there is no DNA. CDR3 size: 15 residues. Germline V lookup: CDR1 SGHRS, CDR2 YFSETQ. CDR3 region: CASSWLVSVREEQYF.

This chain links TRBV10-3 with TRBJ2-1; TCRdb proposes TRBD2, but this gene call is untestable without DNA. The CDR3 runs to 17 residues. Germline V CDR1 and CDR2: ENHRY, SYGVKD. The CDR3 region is CAISEGGLVGRSDEQFF.

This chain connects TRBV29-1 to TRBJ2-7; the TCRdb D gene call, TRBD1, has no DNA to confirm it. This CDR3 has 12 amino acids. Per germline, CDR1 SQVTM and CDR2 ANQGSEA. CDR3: CSVRARQNEQYF.

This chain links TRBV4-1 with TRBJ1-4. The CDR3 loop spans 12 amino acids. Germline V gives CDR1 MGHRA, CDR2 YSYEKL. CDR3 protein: CASSQGGMRLFF.

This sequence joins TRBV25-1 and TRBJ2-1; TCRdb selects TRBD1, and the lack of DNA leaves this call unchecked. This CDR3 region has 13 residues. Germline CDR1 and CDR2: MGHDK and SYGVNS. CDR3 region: CASTRDGNNEQFF.

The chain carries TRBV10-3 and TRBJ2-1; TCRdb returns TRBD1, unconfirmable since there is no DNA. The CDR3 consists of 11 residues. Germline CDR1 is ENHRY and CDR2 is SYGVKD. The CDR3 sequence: CAISAGNEQFF.

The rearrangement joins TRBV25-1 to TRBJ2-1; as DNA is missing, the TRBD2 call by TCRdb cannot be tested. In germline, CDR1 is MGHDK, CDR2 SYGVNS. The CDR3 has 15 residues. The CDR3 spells CASSATGTSIDEQFF.

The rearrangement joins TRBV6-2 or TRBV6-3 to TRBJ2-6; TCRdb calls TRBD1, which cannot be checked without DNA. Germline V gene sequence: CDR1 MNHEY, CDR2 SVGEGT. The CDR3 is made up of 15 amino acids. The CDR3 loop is CASSQGGARANVLTF.

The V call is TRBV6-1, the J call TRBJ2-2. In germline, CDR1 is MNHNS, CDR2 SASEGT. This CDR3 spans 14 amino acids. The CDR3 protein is CASSPLFLTGELFF.

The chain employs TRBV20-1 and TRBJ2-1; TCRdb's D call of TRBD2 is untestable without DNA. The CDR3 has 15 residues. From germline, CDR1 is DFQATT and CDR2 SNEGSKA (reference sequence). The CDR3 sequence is CSARVSREGLPEQFF.

The CDR3 is CASSRGDEQYF. J is TRBJ2-7 and V is TRBV18; TCRdb's assignment of TRBD1 cannot be checked, as there is no DNA. Germline V gene sequence: CDR1 KGHSH, CDR2 LQKENI. The CDR3 is made up of 11 amino acids.

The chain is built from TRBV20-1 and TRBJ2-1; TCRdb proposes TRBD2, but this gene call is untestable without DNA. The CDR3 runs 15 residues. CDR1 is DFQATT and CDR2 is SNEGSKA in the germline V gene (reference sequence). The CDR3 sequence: CSASNGAGVNNEQFF.

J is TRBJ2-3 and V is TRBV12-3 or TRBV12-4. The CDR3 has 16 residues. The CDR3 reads CASSTKVASSTDTQYF.

CDR3: CACVAGALETQYF. The rearrangement uses TRBV30 and TRBJ2-5; checking the TCRdb D call of TRBD2 is not possible without DNA. CDR1 is GTSNPN and CDR2 is SVGIG in the germline V gene (reference sequence). CDR3 length: 13 residues.

Here the CDR3 reads CSLRGQGLAHGYTF. The rearrangement uses TRBV29-1 and TRBJ1-2; TCRdb's D call of TRBD1 is untestable without DNA. Looked up from germline, CDR1 is SQVTM and CDR2 is ANQGSEA. CDR3 size: 14 residues.

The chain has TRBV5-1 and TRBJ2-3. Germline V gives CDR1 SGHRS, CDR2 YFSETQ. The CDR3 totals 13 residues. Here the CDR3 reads CASSLDLRDTQYF. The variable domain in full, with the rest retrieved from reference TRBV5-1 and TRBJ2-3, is KAGVTQTPRYLIKTRGQQVTLSCSPISGHRSVSWYQQTPGQGLQFLFEYFSETQRNKGNFPGRFSGRQFSNSRSEMNVSTLELGDSALYLCASSLDLRDTQYFGPGTRLTVL.

CDR3 in amino acids: CASSLEWAAYEQYF. V is TRBV7-2 and J is TRBJ2-7. This CDR3 comprises 14 residues. The germline V gene encodes CDR1 SGHTA and CDR2 FQGNSA.

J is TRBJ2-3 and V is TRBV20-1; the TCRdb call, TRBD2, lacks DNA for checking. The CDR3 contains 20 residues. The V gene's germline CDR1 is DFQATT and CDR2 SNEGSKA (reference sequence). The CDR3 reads CSARDLVALAGVRSTDTQYF.